The rows below give T cell receptor beta chains drawn from one sample of a study of metastatic and nonmetastatic thyroid tumors. TCRdb re-analyzed the PCR reads through MiXCR. The sample yields 20,000 to 25,000 clones, more than 20% seen once. The source material was tumor tissue. Receptors originate from a female donor with papillary thyroid cancer or a benign thyroid nodule (not recorded which). Some clones in this sample may be carry-over from other donors' samples. Both conserved end residues are part of each CDR3.

TRBJ1-1 TRBV20-1 CSAGTGIGTEAFF
TRBJ2-1 TRBV11-3 CASTKNMGSDEQFF
TRBJ2-1 TRBV10-3 CAITSGVAVEGEQFF
TRBJ1-6 TRBV6-5 CASSYSFGRNNSPLHF
TRBJ2-7 TRBV28 CASSAGRDEQYF
TRBJ2-7 TRBV27 CASSPRGLAYSYEQYF
TRBJ1-1 TRBV20-1 CSGSGKKAFF
TRBJ2-7 TRBV20-1 CSARVCGRRGYEQYF
TRBJ2-2 TRBV9 CASSFQGDGTGELFF
TRBJ1-2 TRBV4-1 CASSQGTGVYGYTF
TRBJ1-4 TRBV30 CAWKQGVSEKLFF
TRBJ2-1 TRBV30 CAWSMKGAAGNEQFF
TRBJ2-3 TRBV25-1 CASSPSGTLRTSRYADTQYF
TRBJ2-6 TRBV7-3 CASSLMSPGANVLTF
TRBJ1-1 TRBV5-1 CASSLEGTEAFF
TRBJ2-7 TRBV20-1 CSATRYEVHEQYF
TRBJ2-3 TRBV6-1 CASTDGAAGTDTQYF
TRBJ2-1 TRBV2 CASSGASGGLGEQFF
TRBJ2-5 TRBV6-1 CASSRGLGPEETQYF
TRBJ2-3 TRBV29-1 CSAGTSGRARSDTQYF
TRBJ2-1 TRBV12-5 CASGLAGTGRSNEQFF
TRBJ1-2 TRBV6-1 CASFRGVPDGYTF
TRBJ2-7 TRBV28 CASSLGKLETYEQYF
TRBJ2-2 TRBV5-1 CARVGQRAPTGELFF
TRBJ1-5 TRBV28 CASSGTPNQPQHF
TRBJ2-5 TRBV6-4 CATKLVSVQETQYF
TRBJ2-2 TRBV5-1 CASSLGHGSNTGELFF
TRBJ2-3 TRBV18 CASSPGTSGTDTQYF
TRBJ1-6 TRBV4-1 CASSQEVQGFGSPLHF
TRBJ1-1 TRBV30 CAWSYTPSTEAFF
TRBJ2-1 TRBV20-1 CSAIPAGTIGSNEQFF
TRBJ1-1 TRBV19 CASSRTGATEAFF